The 7 T cell receptor beta chains presented below share a single source sample, sequenced in a study of T cells in Graves' hyperthyroidism and ophthalmopathy. Authors of the study amplified TCR beta CDR3 regions from RNA transcripts. The HTBI primer set served for first-round RT-PCR of the TCR CDR3. TCRdb re-analysed the multiplex PCR reads in MiXCR, keeping a single row per CDR3 protein. The sample holds around 210,000 distinct CDR3 sequences, roughly 17% seen once. The specimen was blood. The receptors come from a woman aged 50 to 60 with Graves' hyperthyroidism.

The chain has TRBV29-1 and TRBJ2-5; maybe TRBD1 (6 bases). The CDR3 is 14 residues long. The germline gives CDR1 SQVTM, CDR2 ANQGSEA. Trimming left V 7 bases short and J 4 bases short, with 19 bases between. CDR3 nucleotide sequence: TGCAGCGCTTACGGCAGGGGCGGCCCAGAGACCCAGTACTTC. This gives the protein CSAYGRGGPETQYF. Using reference TRBV29-1 and TRBJ2-5 for the parts outside the CDR3, the full variable domain is SAVISQKPSRDICQRGTSLTIQCQVDSQVTMMFWYRQQPGQSLTLIATANQGSEATYESGFVIDKFPISRPNLTFSTLTVSNMSPEDSSIYLCSAYGRGGPETQYFGPGTRLLVL.

The chain joins TRBV6-5 to TRBJ1-1; D is unclear. Trimming cost V 2 bases and J 9 bases, with 7 bases left between them. In germline, CDR1 is MNHEY, CDR2 SVGAGI. This CDR3 region has 11 residues. CDR3 bases: TGTGCCAGCAGTTACGCGGGGAAAGCTTTCTTT. Protein: CASSYAGKAFF.

This CDR3 reads CASSLFSSGETQYF. The CDR3 region has the DNA TGCGCCAGCAGCTTGTTTAGTTCGGGGGAGACCCAGTACTTC. The chain combines TRBV5-1 with TRBJ2-5; maybe TRBD2 (5 bases). CDR1 is SGHRS, CDR2 YFSETQ, per germline. V was trimmed by 1 base and J by 5 bases, leaving 12 bases between them. The length of the CDR3 is 14 residues.

This clonotype was observed many times. The chain links TRBV2 to TRBJ2-1, with 9 positions matching TRBD1. This CDR3 has 15 residues. Germline trimming cut 6 bases from V and 4 bases from J; bases unmatched to any gene: 7. In germline, CDR1 is SNHLY, CDR2 FYNNEI. The CDR3 reads CASREQGAVYNEQFF. DNA for the CDR3: TGTGCCAGCAGGGAACAGGGGGCTGTTTACAATGAGCAGTTCTTC.

This clonotype has a count of ten or more. This rearrangement joins TRBV6-1 to TRBJ2-7, with D tentatively TRBD1 or TRBD2 (5 bases each). Germline values: CDR1 MNHNS, CDR2 SASEGT. The CDR3 is 14 residues long. V was trimmed by 6 bases and J by 2 bases, leaving 14 bases between them. CDR3 nucleotides: TGTGCCAGCAGGGGGGACCCGAAGGCCTACGAGCAGTACTTC. Encoded protein: CASRGDPKAYEQYF.

Here the CDR3 DNA reads TGTGCCAGCAGTCGGGAACCCTACAATGAGCAGTTCTTC. The encoded protein is CASSREPYNEQFF. The chain uses TRBV6-2 or TRBV6-3 and TRBJ2-1, with TRBD2 as a possible D gene (5 bases). This CDR3 has 13 amino acids. CDR1 and CDR2 (germline): MNHEY, SVGEGT. The V end lost 5 bases, the J end lost 2 bases, and 7 bases lay between the germline ends.

The sample holds many counts of this clonotype. The CDR3 nucleotides read TGTGCCAGCAGTCTCTCATCCGGCCAGTACTTC. It translates to CASSLSSGQYF. This rearrangement joins TRBV12-3 or TRBV12-4 to TRBJ2-5, with D uncertain. CDR3 length: 11 amino acids. Trimming removed 5 bases from V and 10 bases from J, with 11 bases in between.